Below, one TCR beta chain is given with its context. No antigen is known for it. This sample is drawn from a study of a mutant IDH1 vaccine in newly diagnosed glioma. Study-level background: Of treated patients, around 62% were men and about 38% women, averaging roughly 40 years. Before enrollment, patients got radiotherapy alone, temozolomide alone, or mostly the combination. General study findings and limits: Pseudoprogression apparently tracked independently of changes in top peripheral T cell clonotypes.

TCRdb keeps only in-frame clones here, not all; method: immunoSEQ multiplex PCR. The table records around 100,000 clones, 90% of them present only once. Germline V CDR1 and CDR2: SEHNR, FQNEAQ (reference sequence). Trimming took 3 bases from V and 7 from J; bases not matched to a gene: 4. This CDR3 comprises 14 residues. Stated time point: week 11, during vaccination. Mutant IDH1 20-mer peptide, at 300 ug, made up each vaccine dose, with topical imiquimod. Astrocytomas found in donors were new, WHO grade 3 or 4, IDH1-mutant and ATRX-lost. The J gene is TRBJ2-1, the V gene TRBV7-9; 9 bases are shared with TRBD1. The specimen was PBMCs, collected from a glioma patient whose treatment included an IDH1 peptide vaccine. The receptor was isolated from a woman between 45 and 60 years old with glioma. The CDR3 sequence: CASSLGTGNNEQFF. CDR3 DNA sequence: TGTGCCAGCAGCTTGGGGACAGGGAATAATGAGCAGTTCTTC.